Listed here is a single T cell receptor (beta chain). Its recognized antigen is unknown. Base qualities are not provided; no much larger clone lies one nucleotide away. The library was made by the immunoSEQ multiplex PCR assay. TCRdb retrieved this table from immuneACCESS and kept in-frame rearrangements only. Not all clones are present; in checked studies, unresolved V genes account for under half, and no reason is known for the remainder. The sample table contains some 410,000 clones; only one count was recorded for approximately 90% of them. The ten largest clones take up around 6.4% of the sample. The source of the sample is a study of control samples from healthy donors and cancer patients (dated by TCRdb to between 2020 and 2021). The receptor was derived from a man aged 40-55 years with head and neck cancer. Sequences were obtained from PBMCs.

The CDR3 in this case is CASSPTATTSGANVLTF. The DNA reads TGTGCCAGCTCACCAACGGCTACCACCTCTGGGGCCAACGTCCTGACTTTC. The V gene is TRBV18 and the J gene is TRBJ2-6; a confident D gene designation cannot be given. Taken from the germline V gene, the CDR1 and CDR2 loops are KGHSH and LQKENI. Between the V and J ends, shortened by 2 bases and 0 bases respectively, the junction contains 11 bases. The cysteine opens and the phenylalanine closes a CDR3 of 17 amino acids. Of all the DNA, just the CDR3 is kept, 51 bases in frame from base 1.